This passage covers 25 T cell receptor beta chains from one sample sequenced in a study of identical twins. Using its own MiXCR run on the 5' RACE reads, TCRdb lists one record per CDR3 protein. The top ten clones hold 1.5% to 2% of a sample with hundreds of thousands of distinct CDR3 sequences, 7.1% of them seen once. The same data also contributed to another study, on yellow fever vaccine responses in identical twins.

Sequencing used PBMCs. These receptors were collected from a woman in her late teens or twenties in good health.

V and J are TRBV21-1 and TRBJ2-2; TRBD2 is taken as the D call from the table, unchecked against the DNA. TRBV21-1 has pseudogene status. The CDR3 runs to 15 residues. CDR3 in DNA: TGTGCCAGCACCAGGGCAGGGACTCACACCGGGGAGCTGTTTTTT. This translates into CASTRAGTHTGELFF.

This chain joins TRBV28 and TRBJ2-5, with a tentative D call TRBD2 (5 bases). Deletions cut 6 bases from V and 0 bases from J, with 8 bases between. Germline CDR1 MDHEN, CDR2 SYDVKM. This CDR3 region has 13 residues. CDR3 sequence: CASRRANQETQYF. CDR3 DNA: TGTGCCAGCAGGCGGGCTAACCAAGAGACCCAGTACTTC.

This clonotype was observed many times. This chain's CDR3 is CASSFPANLNNEQFF. The CDR3 DNA sequence: TGTGCCAGCAGTTTTCCGGCCAATCTAAACAATGAGCAGTTCTTC. V and J are TRBV28 and TRBJ2-1, with D unclear. The CDR3 length is 15 residues. Trimming pared 3 bases from V and 5 bases from J, leaving 14 bases between. CDR1 is MDHEN, CDR2 SYDVKM, per germline.

This clonotype was seen many times. J is TRBJ2-2 and V is TRBV4-1; 8 bases agree with TRBD1. CDR3 length: 15 amino acids. Germline V gene lookup returns CDR1 MGHRA and CDR2 YSYEKL. With 5 bases clipped from V and 5 bases from J, the junction kept 7 bases outside the gene matches. DNA for the CDR3: TGCGCCAGCAGCAAAAGACAGGGGAAGACCGGGGAGCTGTTTTTT. Encoded protein: CASSKRQGKTGELFF.

This clonotype was observed at least ten times. V usage is TRBV28 and J usage is TRBJ1-5; D unresolved. From germline, CDR1 is MDHEN and CDR2 SYDVKM. Trimming took 0 bases from V and 0 from J, leaving 6 bases between them. The CDR3 sequence is 15 residues long. CDR3 sequence (DNA): TGTGCCAGCAGTTTATGGGAGATTAGCAATCAGCCCCAGCATTTT. It encodes CASSLWEISNQPQHF.

This clonotype was picked up many times. The chain joins TRBV28 to TRBJ1-1; TRBD1 agrees at 7 bases. Germline lookup yields CDR1 MDHEN and CDR2 SYDVKM. V trimming: 5 bases; J trimming: 4 bases; junction bases outside the gene matches: 7. The CDR3 consists of 14 residues. CDR3 sequence: CASSITGDTTEAFF. Here the CDR3 DNA reads TGTGCCAGCAGTATAACAGGGGACACCACTGAAGCTTTCTTT. Using reference TRBV28 and TRBJ1-1 for the parts outside the CDR3, the full variable domain is DVKVTQSSRYLVKRTGEKVFLECVQDMDHENMFWYRQDPGLGLRLIYFSYDVKMKEKGDIPEGYSVSREKKERFSLILESASTNQTSMYLCASSITGDTTEAFFGQGTRLTVV.

The chain recombines TRBV3-1 with TRBJ1-2; no definite D call. Trimming removed 4 bases from V and 2 bases from J, with 11 bases in between. The CDR3 has 14 residues. Germline-derived CDR1 and CDR2 are LGHDT and YNNKEL (reference sequence). CDR3 DNA: TGTGCCAGCAGCCCGCGGGTTAGCAACTATGGCTACACCTTC. Translating it yields CASSPRVSNYGYTF.

This clonotype turned up a few times. The rearrangement links TRBV25-1 to TRBJ2-7, with D possibly TRBD1 on 6 matching bases. V lost 5 bases and J 2 bases, leaving 13 bases between the germline ends. Germline CDR1 MGHDK, CDR2 SYGVNS. The CDR3 covers 14 residues. CDR3 in amino acids: CASSSTGTTYEQYF. Here the CDR3 DNA reads TGTGCCAGCAGTAGTACAGGGACAACCTACGAGCAGTACTTC.

J is TRBJ2-6 and V is TRBV9, with 11 bases aligning to TRBD1. Germline assignment: CDR1 SGDLS and CDR2 YYNGEE. After removal of 3 bases from V and 0 bases from J, the junction contained 5 bases not matched to a gene. This CDR3 spans 18 amino acids. CDR3 residues: CASSAGTGGFSGANVLTF. The CDR3 bases are TGTGCCAGCAGCGCAGGGACAGGGGGTTTCTCTGGGGCCAACGTCCTGACTTTC.

This clonotype occurred many times. The rearrangement links TRBV20-1 to TRBJ2-3; TRBD2 matches 9 bases. There are 13 residues in the CDR3. CDR1 and CDR2 (germline): DFQATT, SNEGSKA (reference sequence). After removal of 6 bases from V and 6 bases from J, the junction contained 7 bases not matched to a gene. In DNA, the CDR3 is TGCAGTGCGGCGGGAGGGGTCGGTGATACGCAGTATTTT. The encoded protein is CSAAGGVGDTQYF.

This clonotype was counted between two and nine times. This chain connects TRBV29-1 to TRBJ2-5, with D perhaps assigned TRBD1 or TRBD2 (5 bases each). From germline, CDR1 is SQVTM and CDR2 ANQGSEA. The CDR3 has 12 amino acids. Trimming shortened V by 4 bases and J by 5 bases, and 11 bases separated the two germline ends. This CDR3 reads CSVVGTRETQYF. For the CDR3, the DNA is TGCAGCGTTGTGGGGACGAGGGAGACCCAGTACTTC.

This clonotype has ten or more counts. The chain employs TRBV10-3 and TRBJ2-6; either TRBD1 or TRBD2 may supply D (5 bases each). Between the trimmed V and J ends, which lost 9 bases and 3 bases, there was a span of 21 bases. This CDR3 has 17 amino acids. Germline-derived CDR1 and CDR2 are ENHRY and SYGVKD. The CDR3 spells CAIDPGPTFGGANVLTF. Here the CDR3 DNA reads TGTGCCATAGACCCGGGACCGACTTTCGGTGGGGCCAACGTCCTGACTTTC.

This clonotype was seen repeatedly, ten times or more. The chain has TRBV29-1 and TRBJ2-3, with 8 nucleotides matching TRBD1. CDR3 length equals 13 residues. Germline CDR1 reads SQVTM; CDR2 reads ANQGSEA. V lost 7 bases and J lost 4; bases outside the gene matches: 7. The CDR3 protein is CSAQGALSDTQYF. In DNA, the CDR3 is TGCAGCGCCCAGGGGGCATTGTCAGATACGCAGTATTTT.

This clonotype was picked up a small number of times. The gene calls are TRBV7-2 and TRBJ2-7; maybe TRBD2 (5 bases). The CDR3 contains 12 residues. The V and J ends lost 7 bases and 4 bases respectively, with 11 bases between them. Germline V gene sequence: CDR1 SGHTA, CDR2 FQGNSA. DNA for the CDR3: TGTGCCAGCACCCTAGGAGGTTACGAGCAGTACTTC. This encodes CASTLGGYEQYF.

V and J are TRBV3-1 and TRBJ2-3; D uncertain. Trimming took off 0 bases at V and 11 bases at J, with 15 bases between the two ends. CDR1 LGHDT and CDR2 YNNKEL come from the germline V gene (reference sequence). The CDR3 runs to 14 residues. In nucleotides, the CDR3 is TGTGCCAGCAGCCAAGATAGTGCGCTACAGAAGCAGTATTTT. This encodes CASSQDSALQKQYF.

The gene calls are TRBV29-1 and TRBJ2-1; either TRBD1 or TRBD2 may fit D (7 bases each). V was trimmed by 7 bases and J by 0 bases, leaving 22 bases between them. The CDR3 has 17 amino acids. Germline lookup yields CDR1 SQVTM and CDR2 ANQGSEA. The CDR3 protein is CSAHDMTGRVSYNEQFF. The DNA for the CDR3 is TGCAGCGCACATGATATGACAGGGAGGGTCTCCTACAATGAGCAGTTCTTC.

This clonotype was counted between two and nine times. This rearrangement joins TRBV5-1 to TRBJ2-1, with 9 bases matching TRBD2. Looked up from germline, CDR1 is SGHRS and CDR2 is YFSETQ. CDR3 length: 15 amino acids. V shed 0 bases, J shed 9 bases, and the junction held 7 bases outside the gene matches. The CDR3 here is CASSLVQSAGGEQFF. The CDR3 nucleotides are TGCGCCAGCAGCTTGGTACAGTCAGCGGGGGGTGAGCAGTTCTTC.

This clonotype was detected ten times or more. For the CDR3, the DNA is TGTGCCAGCAGCTTAGGGCTGGTTCAGCCCCAGCATTTT. The encoded protein is CASSLGLVQPQHF. This chain links TRBV7-8 with TRBJ1-5; the D is unclear. The germline V gene has CDR1 SGHVS and CDR2 FQNEAQ. The ends were cut back, 1 base at V and 6 bases at J, with 7 bases in the middle. The CDR3 has 13 amino acids.

This clonotype showed up many times. The V and J genes are TRBV5-5 and TRBJ2-5, with D possibly TRBD1 on 5 matching bases. Germline lookup yields CDR1 SGHKS and CDR2 YYEKEE (reference sequence). V dropped 0 bases and J dropped 6 bases, with 12 bases sitting between them. The CDR3 length is 14 residues. Written as DNA, the CDR3 is TGTGCCAGCAGCTTGGATGCAGGGAAGCAGACCCAGTACTTC. It codes for CASSLDAGKQTQYF.

This clonotype has only a few counts. The rearrangement joins TRBV5-1 to TRBJ2-5; 9 nucleotides line up with TRBD2. The CDR3 extends over 16 amino acids. The germline V gene encodes CDR1 SGHRS and CDR2 YFSETQ. The V and J ends lost 3 bases and 1 base, in that order; junction bases with no gene match: 7. CDR3 residues: CASSYVAGASQETQYF. CDR3 sequence (DNA): TGCGCCAGCAGCTACGTAGCGGGGGCCTCCCAAGAGACCCAGTACTTC.

This clonotype was seen many times. This chain links TRBV5-1 with TRBJ2-7, with D perhaps matching TRBD1 (5 bases). CDR3 length: 14 residues. Germline assignment: CDR1 SGHRS and CDR2 YFSETQ. Trimming took off 4 bases at V and 4 bases at J, with 15 bases between the two ends. The CDR3 DNA follows: TGCGCCAGCAGCCTCTCTTGGACACCATACGAGCAGTACGTC. Protein: CASSLSWTPYEQYV.

The chain combines TRBV20-1 with TRBJ2-1, with 9 bases aligning to TRBD2. From germline, CDR1 is DFQATT and CDR2 SNEGSKA (reference sequence). The CDR3 consists of 14 residues. Germline trimming cut 5 bases from V and 0 bases from J; bases unmatched to any gene: 2. In DNA, the CDR3 is TGCAGTGCTTGTAGCGGGAGCTCCTACAATGAGCAGTTCTTC. It is translated as CSACSGSSYNEQFF.

CDR3 nucleotides: TGTGCCAGCCAAGCCTTGGACGAGCAGTACGTC. It translates to CASQALDEQYV. This chain uses TRBV19 with TRBJ2-7; D remains unclear. CDR1 is LNHDA and CDR2 is SQIVND in the germline V gene (reference sequence). V was clipped by 9 bases and J by 5 bases, with 11 bases between them. The CDR3 totals 11 residues.

On this clonotype: It may be a read error: a sequence one base away is much more abundant. The chain joins TRBV7-6 to TRBJ2-1; D unresolved. From germline, CDR1 is SGHVS and CDR2 FNYEAQ. The CDR3 sequence is 11 residues long. The V end was cut by 4 bases, the J end by 8 bases, with 6 bases between. The CDR3 DNA reads as TGTGCCAGCAGCTACGACCATGAGCAGTTCTTC. Translation: CASSYDHEQFF. Variable domain in full (rest from reference TRBV7-6 and TRBJ2-1): GAGVSQSPRYKVTKRGQDVALRCDPISGHVSLYWYRQALGQGPEFLTYFNYEAQQDKSGLPNDRFSAERPEGSISTLTIQRTEQRDSAMYRCASSYDHEQFFGPGTRLTVL.

This clonotype was seen more than once but under ten times. This sequence joins TRBV11-3 and TRBJ2-7, with 14 bases fitting TRBD2. Germline CDR1 SGHNT, CDR2 YENEEA. The CDR3 loop spans 17 amino acids. Losses at the gene ends were 5 bases for V and 2 bases for J; bases not matched to a gene: 8. The CDR3 reads CASSIPGTSGSAYEQYF. CDR3 bases: TGTGCCAGCAGCATCCCCGGGACTAGCGGGAGTGCCTACGAGCAGTACTTC.